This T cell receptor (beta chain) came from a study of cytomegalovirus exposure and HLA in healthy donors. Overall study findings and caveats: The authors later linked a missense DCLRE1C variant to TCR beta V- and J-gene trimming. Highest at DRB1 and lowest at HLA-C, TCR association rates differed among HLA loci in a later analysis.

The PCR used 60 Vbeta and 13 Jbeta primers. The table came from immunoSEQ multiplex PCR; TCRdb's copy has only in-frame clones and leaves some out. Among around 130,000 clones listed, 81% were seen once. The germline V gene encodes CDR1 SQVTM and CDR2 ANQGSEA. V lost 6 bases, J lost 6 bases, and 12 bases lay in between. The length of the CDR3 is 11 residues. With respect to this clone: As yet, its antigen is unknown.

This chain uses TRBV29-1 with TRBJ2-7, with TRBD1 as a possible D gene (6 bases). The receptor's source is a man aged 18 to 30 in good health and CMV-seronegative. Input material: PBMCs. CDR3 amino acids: CSVNQGCEQYF. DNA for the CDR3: TGCAGCGTAAATCAGGGGTGCGAGCAGTACTTC.